Sample share makes the clone carrying this T cell receptor (beta chain) medium-sized (0.01 to 0.1%). Antigen: not known. The data derive from a study of a mutant IDH1 vaccine in newly diagnosed glioma. Libraries were prepared by immunoSEQ multiplex PCR; TCRdb keeps only in-frame clonotypes and omits some of them. This sample has tens of thousands of clones; roughly four fifths occur once, and the top ten carry around 5%. The CDR3 has 14 residues. V shed 2 bases and J shed 4 bases, with 11 bases lying between them. Looked up from germline, CDR1 is MNHEY and CDR2 is SVGAGI. Documented time point: week 47, end of study. Vaccine doses each comprised 300 ug of mutant IDH1 20-mer peptide, with topical imiquimod.

This specimen was PBMCs, taken from a glioma patient whose treatment included an IDH1 peptide vaccine. The J gene is TRBJ1-1, the V gene TRBV6-5; D call uncertain. The source of this sequence is a man aged 40-50 years with glioma. The CDR3: CASSYSQRGTEAFF. The CDR3 coding sequence is TGTGCCAGCAGTTACAGCCAACGGGGCACTGAAGCTTTCTTT.